The clone carrying this T cell receptor beta chain was seen many times. Its antigen is currently unknown. This record belongs to a study of glioma-infiltrating T cells. Findings and caveats of the study: Non-neoplastic patients had below-expected tissue-blood divergence, while all gliomas exceeded expectation. CDR3 overlap between tissue and blood was very small.

Using RNA template, CDR3s of TCR alpha and beta were amplified with iRepertoire arm-PCR. For one-step reverse transcription and amplification, roughly 95-450 ng of tissue mRNA or PBMC total RNA was used. TCRdb called the multiplex PCR reads again in MiXCR, with one record for every CDR3 protein. Of about 110,000 distinct CDR3 sequences in the sample, around 25% are singletons; the top ten hold 35%. The CDR3 length is 13 residues. Trimming removed 7 bases from V and 15 bases from J, with 19 bases in between. The germline CDR1 and CDR2 sequences are SEHNR and FQNEAQ (reference sequence). Sequenced sample: glioma tissue, nonneoplastic brain tissue, or PBMCs (not recorded which). This chain connects TRBV7-9 to TRBJ1-6; D possibly corresponds to TRBD1 (5 bases). The source of this sequence is a human donor with low-grade glioma or glioblastoma, undergoing nonglioma brain surgery, or in good health (not recorded which). Written as DNA, the CDR3 is TGTGCCAGCACTGACGCAGGGACCGGGCTCCTCCACTTT. It encodes CASTDAGTGLLHF.